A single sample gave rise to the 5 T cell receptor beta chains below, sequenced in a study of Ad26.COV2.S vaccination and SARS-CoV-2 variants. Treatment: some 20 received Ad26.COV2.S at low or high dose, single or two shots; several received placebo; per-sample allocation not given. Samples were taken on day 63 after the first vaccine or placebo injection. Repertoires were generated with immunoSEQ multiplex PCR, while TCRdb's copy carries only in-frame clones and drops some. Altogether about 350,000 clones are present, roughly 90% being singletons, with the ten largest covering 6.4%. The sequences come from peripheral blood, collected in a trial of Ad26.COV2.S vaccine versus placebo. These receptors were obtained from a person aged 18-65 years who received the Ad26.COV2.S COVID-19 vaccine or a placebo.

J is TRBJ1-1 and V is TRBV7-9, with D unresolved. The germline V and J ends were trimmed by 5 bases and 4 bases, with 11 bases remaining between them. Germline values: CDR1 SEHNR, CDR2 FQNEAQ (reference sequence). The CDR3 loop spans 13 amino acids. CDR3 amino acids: CASSREWGTEAFF. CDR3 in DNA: TGTGCCAGCAGCAGGGAATGGGGCACTGAAGCTTTCTTT.

For the CDR3, the DNA is TGTGCCAGCAGCTTGGTCCCGCAGACAGGGTGGGCTTGGGGCTACACCTTC. Translation: CASSLVPQTGWAWGYTF. The V and J genes are TRBV5-6 and TRBJ1-2; 7 nucleotides agree with TRBD1. Germline V gene data show CDR1 as SGHDT and CDR2 as YYEEEE. CDR3 length: 17 amino acids. Trimming took 0 bases from V and 8 from J; bases not matched to a gene: 16.

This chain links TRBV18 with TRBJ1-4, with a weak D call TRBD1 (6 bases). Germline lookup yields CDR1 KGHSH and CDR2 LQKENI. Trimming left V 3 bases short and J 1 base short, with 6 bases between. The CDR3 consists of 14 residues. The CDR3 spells CASSPRGTNEKLFF. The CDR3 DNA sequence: TGTGCCAGCTCACCCAGGGGAACTAATGAAAAACTGTTTTTT.

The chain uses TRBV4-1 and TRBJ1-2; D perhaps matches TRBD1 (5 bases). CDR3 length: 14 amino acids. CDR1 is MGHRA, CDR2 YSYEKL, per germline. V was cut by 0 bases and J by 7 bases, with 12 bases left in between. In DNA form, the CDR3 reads TGCGCCAGCAGCCAAGAAGAGGGGATCTCTGGCTACACCTTC. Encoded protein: CASSQEEGISGYTF.

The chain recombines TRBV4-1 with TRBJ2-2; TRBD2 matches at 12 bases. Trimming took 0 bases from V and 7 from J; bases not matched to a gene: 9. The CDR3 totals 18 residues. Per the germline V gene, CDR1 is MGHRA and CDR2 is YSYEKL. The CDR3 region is CASSQDHLAGGPGGELFF. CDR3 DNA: TGCGCCAGCAGCCAAGATCACCTAGCGGGGGGGCCTGGCGGGGAGCTGTTTTTT.